The 7 T cell receptor beta chains below were found in one sample sequenced in a study of blood T cell repertoires in COVID-19. Assay: immunoSEQ multiplex PCR; the TCRdb copy retains only in-frame clones and omits some. The repertoire has tens of thousands of clones, 84% of them found once; the top ten carry over 10%. The material sequenced was peripheral blood. These receptors were obtained from a human donor in a cohort sampled during active COVID-19.

V and J are TRBV7-3 and TRBJ1-6; 8 nucleotides align to TRBD1. The CDR3 sequence is 16 residues long. V lost 2 bases to trimming and J lost 9 bases; unmatched junction nucleotides: 9. The germline CDR1 and CDR2 sequences are SGHTA and FQGTGA. In DNA form, the CDR3 reads TGTGCCAGCAGCTTAGCCGGCCAGGGGGCCGGTTCACCCCTCCACTTT. Protein: CASSLAGQGAGSPLHF.

CDR3 protein: CASSPLRDFQETQYF. In DNA, the CDR3 is TGCGCCAGCAGCCCCCTCCGGGACTTCCAAGAGACCCAGTACTTC. V is TRBV4-1 and J is TRBJ2-5; a possible D gene is TRBD2 (6 bases). From germline, CDR1 is MGHRA and CDR2 YSYEKL. V was cut by 4 bases and J by 1 base, with 13 bases left in between. The CDR3 is made up of 15 amino acids.

Only one count was recorded for this clone. The V call is TRBV7-9, the J call TRBJ1-4; D is unresolved. V was clipped by 7 bases and J by 3 bases, with 12 bases between them. The length of the CDR3 is 14 residues. Looked up from germline, CDR1 is SEHNR and CDR2 is FQNEAQ (reference sequence). This CDR3 is CASKFGGPNEKLFF. In nucleotides, the CDR3 is TGTGCCAGCAAGTTCGGCGGGCCTAATGAAAAACTGTTTTTT.

V is TRBV3-1 (or the pseudogene TRBV3-2) and J is TRBJ1-2; D remains unclear. The germline CDR1 and CDR2 sequences are LGHDT and YNNKEL (reference sequence). The CDR3 totals 14 residues. V was pared by 0 bases and J by 4 bases, with 9 bases between. CDR3 in DNA: TGTGCCAGCAGCCAAGATGGGGAGTTCTATGGCTACACCTTC. Translating it yields CASSQDGEFYGYTF.

This clone showed up just a few times. The genes are TRBV11-2 and TRBJ2-1; tentatively, D is TRBD2 (6 bases). Trimming cost V 5 bases and J 5 bases, with 19 bases left between them. The CDR3 is 16 amino acids. From germline, CDR1 is SGHAT and CDR2 FQNNGV. CDR3 residues: CASSTLRGRLDNEQFF. CDR3 in DNA: TGTGCCAGCAGCACACTACGGGGGAGACTCGACAATGAGCAGTTCTTC.

The chain joins TRBV28 to TRBJ2-2, with D possibly matching TRBD2 (5 bases). The CDR3 spans 16 residues. Trimming left V 5 bases short and J 5 bases short, with 18 bases between. Looked up from germline, CDR1 is MDHEN and CDR2 is SYDVKM. The CDR3 here is CASSPGLGVLTGELFF. CDR3 DNA sequence: TGTGCCAGCAGTCCGGGTCTCGGGGTTTTAACCGGGGAGCTGTTTTTT.

V and J are TRBV5-4 and TRBJ1-2; D is ambiguous. This CDR3 comprises 13 residues. Germline CDR1 is SGHNT and CDR2 is YYREEE (reference sequence). V was pared by 2 bases and J by 5 bases, with 10 bases between. The CDR3 here is CASSLKGGYGYTF. The CDR3 region has the DNA TGTGCCAGCAGCTTAAAGGGAGGGTATGGCTACACCTTC. The full variable domain, in which reference TRBV5-4 and TRBJ1-2 provide the parts outside the CDR3, is ETGVTQSPTHLIKTRGQQVTLRCSSQSGHNTVSWYQQALGQGPQFIFQYYREEENGRGNFPPRFSGLQFPNYSSELNVNALELDDSALYLCASSLKGGYGYTFGSGTRLTVV.